This passage covers 2 T cell receptor beta chains from one sample sequenced in a study of blood T cell repertoires in COVID-19. Sequencing used immunoSEQ multiplex PCR; TCRdb keeps in-frame clones, though not all of them. The data show about 150,000 clones, with about nine tenths seen just once and around 6.3% held by the top ten. The sequencing sample was made of peripheral blood. The receptor source for this set is a man older than 75 with acute or convalescent COVID-19.

This clone appeared a single time. The gene calls are TRBV3-1 (or the pseudogene TRBV3-2) and TRBJ2-1, with 11 nucleotides matching TRBD2. V trimming: 8 bases; J trimming: 6 bases; junction bases outside the gene matches: 9. The CDR3 is 15 residues long. Germline values: CDR1 LGHDT, CDR2 YNNKEL (reference sequence). CDR3 protein: CASSGLAGGLNEQFF. The CDR3 bases are TGTGCCAGCTCGGGTCTAGCGGGGGGCCTCAATGAGCAGTTCTTC.

This clone showed up just a few times. This rearrangement joins TRBV10-3 to TRBJ2-2, with D possibly matching TRBD2 (5 bases). Germline values: CDR1 ENHRY, CDR2 SYGVKD. V was trimmed by 2 bases and J by 1 base, leaving 5 bases between them. This CDR3 comprises 14 residues. Written as DNA, the CDR3 is TGTGCCATCAGTGAGCGGGAGAACACCGGGGAGCTGTTTTTT. Translating it yields CAISERENTGELFF.